This passage covers 7 T cell receptor beta chains from one sample sequenced in a study of T cell responses to AZD1222 COVID-19 vaccine. Repertoires were generated with immunoSEQ multiplex PCR, while TCRdb's copy carries only in-frame clones and drops some. The table lists 95,000 to 150,000 clones, around 86% of them singletons. This specimen consisted of peripheral blood, obtained on day 0 of AZD1222 vaccination. These receptor sequences come from an adult in good health.

The chain couples TRBV2 to TRBJ2-1; D unresolved. CDR1 is SNHLY, CDR2 FYNNEI, per germline. The V and J ends lost 8 bases and 2 bases respectively, with 10 bases between them. This CDR3 comprises 13 residues. CDR3 protein: CASALRTYNEQFF. For the CDR3, the DNA is TGTGCCAGCGCTTTGCGTACCTACAATGAGCAGTTCTTC.

V usage is TRBV7-9 and J usage is TRBJ2-5; D call uncertain. V was pared by 1 base and J by 4 bases, with 10 bases between. The CDR3 spans 14 residues. Germline V lookup: CDR1 SEHNR, CDR2 FQNEAQ (reference sequence). The CDR3 protein is CASSLVLSGETQYF. DNA of the CDR3: TGTGCCAGCAGCTTAGTACTATCCGGAGAGACCCAGTACTTC.

This rearrangement joins TRBV19 to TRBJ1-4; D is unclear. Germline loops: CDR1 LNHDA, CDR2 SQIVND (reference sequence). Trimming removed 3 bases at V and 5 bases at J, with 10 bases between. This CDR3 is 14 amino acids long. The CDR3 loop reads CASSMREQNEKLFF. For the CDR3, the DNA is TGTGCCAGTAGTATGAGAGAACAGAATGAAAAACTGTTTTTT.

V and J are TRBV25-1 and TRBJ1-2, with D perhaps TRBD1 (6 bases). V lost 8 bases to trimming and J lost 6 bases, with 13 bases between them. Germline loops: CDR1 MGHDK, CDR2 SYGVNS. The CDR3 runs to 12 residues. The CDR3 sequence: CASAGVRDGYTF. The CDR3 DNA follows: TGTGCCAGCGCAGGGGTTCGGGATGGCTACACCTTC.

DNA of the CDR3: TGTGCCAGCAGTTACTCGATTTTAGAAAAACTGTTTTTT. Translated: CASSYSILEKLFF. The chain links TRBV6-5 to TRBJ1-4; the D is unclear. The V end lost 0 bases, the J end lost 8 bases, and 7 bases lay between the germline ends. Germline CDR1 MNHEY, CDR2 SVGAGI. The CDR3 spans 13 residues.

The rearrangement uses TRBV4-1 and TRBJ2-2; D is undetermined. In germline, CDR1 is MGHRA, CDR2 YSYEKL. This CDR3 comprises 17 residues. With 2 bases removed from V and 0 bases from J, the gap between germline ends came to 13 bases. In nucleotides, the CDR3 is TGCGCCAGCAGCCAACGTTCAGGTTTCCCGAACACCGGGGAGCTGTTTTTT. This sequence encodes CASSQRSGFPNTGELFF.

The rearrangement uses TRBV19 and TRBJ1-2, with D perhaps TRBD1 (5 bases). Between the trimmed V and J ends, which lost 5 bases and 6 bases, there was a span of 16 bases. Germline values: CDR1 LNHDA, CDR2 SQIVND (reference sequence). This CDR3 contains 14 residues. The CDR3 reads CASSLIGGSDGYTF. The CDR3 nucleotides are TGTGCCAGTAGTTTGATCGGGGGTTCAGATGGCTACACCTTC.